Shown below are 31 T cell receptor beta chains from a single sample sequenced in a study of blood T cell repertoires in COVID-19. Clones were sequenced by immunoSEQ multiplex PCR, and TCRdb holds only the in-frame ones, with some missing. The table lists 140,000 to 150,000 clones, around 86% of them singletons, with roughly 8% in the top ten. The sample was peripheral blood. All receptors come from a human donor in a cohort sampled during active COVID-19.

The chain links TRBV10-2 to TRBJ1-5; D may be TRBD1 (6 bases). With 7 bases removed from V and 7 bases from J, the gap between germline ends came to 20 bases. Looked up from germline, CDR1 is WSHSY and CDR2 is SAAADI. The CDR3 runs to 15 residues. Here the CDR3 reads CASTWGTGTDQPQHF. The CDR3 nucleotides read TGCGCCAGCACCTGGGGTACAGGGACCGACCAGCCCCAGCATTTT.

The rearrangement links TRBV15 to TRBJ1-5, with D possibly being TRBD1 (6 bases). V lost 0 bases and J 0 bases, leaving 18 bases between the germline ends. This CDR3 has 19 residues. The germline V gene has CDR1 LNHNV and CDR2 YYDKDF (reference sequence). CDR3 nucleotide sequence: TGTGCCACCAGCAGAGATCCTCTAGTGGACAGTCCTAGCAATCAGCCCCAGCATTTT. Translated: CATSRDPLVDSPSNQPQHF.

The chain joins TRBV21-1 to TRBJ2-5; the DNA was not compared with TRBD2, the D call given in the table. TRBV21-1 is an annotated pseudogene. The CDR3 extends over 15 amino acids. CDR3 region: CASSKMGKGGQTQYF. The CDR3 DNA is TGTGCCAGCAGCAAGATGGGGAAGGGGGGGCAGACCCAGTACTTC.

The chain uses TRBV7-2 and TRBJ1-2; D gene unclear. The ends were cut back, 4 bases at V and 4 bases at J, with 10 bases in the middle. The CDR3 runs to 13 residues. Germline lookup yields CDR1 SGHTA and CDR2 FQGNSA. CDR3 sequence reads: CASSSQTLYGYTF. The DNA for the CDR3 is TGTGCCAGCAGCTCACAGACGCTCTATGGCTACACCTTC.

This chain joins TRBV6-2 or TRBV6-3 and TRBJ2-2, with TRBD2 as a possible D gene (7 bases). CDR1 is MNHEY and CDR2 is SVGEGT in the germline V gene. The ends were cut back, 4 bases at V and 1 base at J, with 19 bases in the middle. This CDR3 has 18 residues. The CDR3, as DNA: TGTGCCAGCAGTTCCCCTGGCCGGGGGGCGGGGAACACCGGGGAGCTGTTTTTT. Residues: CASSSPGRGAGNTGELFF.

The gene calls are TRBV5-6 and TRBJ2-7, with D possibly matching TRBD2 (6 bases). Trimming pared 0 bases from V and 4 bases from J, leaving 17 bases between. Germline loops: CDR1 SGHDT, CDR2 YYEEEE. This CDR3 has 16 residues. For the CDR3, the DNA is TGTGCCAGCAGCTTGGTTTGGGGACTTGGGGGGTACGAGCAGTACTTC. It encodes CASSLVWGLGGYEQYF.

V gene TRBV6-6 combines with J gene TRBJ2-1, with 10 nucleotides matching TRBD2. V gave up 6 bases and J gave up 8 bases; unmatched junction bases: 13. Looked up from germline, CDR1 is MNHNY and CDR2 is SVGAGI (reference sequence). There are 16 residues in the CDR3. CDR3 sequence: CASSPTLAGASHEQFF. Written as DNA, the CDR3 is TGTGCCAGCAGCCCTACGCTAGCGGGAGCTTCGCATGAGCAGTTCTTC.

This sequence joins TRBV24-1 and TRBJ1-1; D remains unclear. The germline V and J ends were trimmed by 5 bases and 3 bases, with 12 bases remaining between them. The CDR3 runs 14 residues. From germline, CDR1 is KGHDR and CDR2 SFDVKD. The CDR3, as DNA: TGTGCCACCAGTGGCGATTCCGGGGACACTGAAGCTTTCTTT. It encodes CATSGDSGDTEAFF.

The rearrangement links TRBV9 to TRBJ2-1; 9 nucleotides align to TRBD2. The CDR3 has 16 residues. V shed 3 bases and J 4 bases; nucleotides not matched to a gene: 8. Germline V gene lookup returns CDR1 SGDLS and CDR2 YYNGEE. DNA of the CDR3: TGTGCCAGCAGCGCCTGGACTAGCGCCGAATACAATGAGCAGTTCTTC. Translation: CASSAWTSAEYNEQFF.

The chain carries TRBV28 and TRBJ2-7; D call uncertain. The germline gives CDR1 MDHEN, CDR2 SYDVKM. This CDR3 is 16 amino acids long. V was trimmed by 5 bases and J by 5 bases, leaving 22 bases between them. The CDR3 region has the DNA TGTGCCAGCAGTCCCCCCGACTTGCTAGTATCGAACGAGCAGTACTTC. This sequence encodes CASSPPDLLVSNEQYF.

V gene TRBV28 combines with J gene TRBJ1-3, with TRBD1 matching 10 bases. CDR3 size: 16 residues. The germline V gene encodes CDR1 MDHEN and CDR2 SYDVKM. Trimming took 11 bases from V and 0 from J; bases not matched to a gene: 10. The CDR3 nucleotides read TGTGCCGGCTCGGACAGGGGGGGGTTCTCTGGAAACACCATATATTTT. Its translation is CAGSDRGGFSGNTIYF.

This chain connects TRBV7-2 to TRBJ2-7, with D perhaps TRBD1 (5 bases). This CDR3 is 15 amino acids long. Germline loops: CDR1 SGHTA, CDR2 FQGNSA. The V end lost 0 bases, the J end lost 4 bases, and 13 bases lay between the germline ends. As DNA, the CDR3 is TGTGCCAGCAGCTTAGCTGGTTCCAGGGCTTACGAGCAGTACTTC. It yields the protein CASSLAGSRAYEQYF.

This clone was counted ten times or more. The CDR3 DNA follows: TGTGCCAGCAGTTTAATAGAACCCTACGAGCAGTACTTC. As protein: CASSLIEPYEQYF. V gene TRBV28 combines with J gene TRBJ2-7; D gene unclear. Trimming left V 2 bases short and J 2 bases short, with 7 bases between. CDR1 is MDHEN, CDR2 SYDVKM, per germline. CDR3 size: 13 residues.

V usage is TRBV6-2 or TRBV6-3 and J usage is TRBJ2-7; a weak D match, TRBD1 (6 bases). V was trimmed by 6 bases and J by 6 bases, leaving 12 bases between them. Per germline, CDR1 MNHEY and CDR2 SVGEGT. This CDR3 spans 12 amino acids. The CDR3 DNA is TGTGCCAGCAGCACGACAGGACCCGAGCAGTACTTC. This encodes CASSTTGPEQYF.

The rearrangement uses TRBV6-2 or TRBV6-3 and TRBJ2-2; possibly TRBD1 for D (7 bases). CDR1 and CDR2 (germline): MNHEY, SVGEGT. The CDR3 totals 16 residues. V dropped 5 bases and J dropped 0 bases, with 13 bases sitting between them. As DNA, the CDR3 is TGTGCCAGCAGTCCCCAGGGGGGCACGAACACCGGGGAGCTGTTTTTT. Translated, it gives CASSPQGGTNTGELFF.

This chain joins TRBV5-1 and TRBJ2-7; 11 bases match TRBD2. J gave up 6 bases and V 1 base, and 3 bases lay outside the gene matches. CDR3 length: 14 amino acids. Germline values: CDR1 SGHRS, CDR2 YFSETQ. The CDR3 bases are TGCGCCAGCAGCTTGACTAGCGGGAGCGTCGAGCAGTACTTC. This translates into CASSLTSGSVEQYF.

This clone was found a few times. This chain uses TRBV6-5 with TRBJ1-5, with 8 bases fitting TRBD1. The V gene end was trimmed by 5 bases and the J gene end by 5 bases; junction bases not matched to a gene: 5. Germline-derived CDR1 and CDR2 are MNHEY and SVGAGI. The CDR3 totals 14 residues. The CDR3 sequence is CASSLRTGHQPQHF. CDR3 bases: TGTGCCAGCAGTCTCAGGACAGGGCATCAGCCCCAGCATTTT.

This chain joins TRBV9 and TRBJ2-1; TRBD2 is a possible D gene (6 bases). This CDR3 contains 17 residues. Germline values: CDR1 SGDLS, CDR2 YYNGEE. Between the trimmed V and J ends, which lost 3 bases and 0 bases, there was a span of 16 bases. CDR3 in DNA: TGTGCCAGCAGCGCGAGTCTAGCGCTGAGCTCCTACAATGAGCAGTTCTTC. Its protein is CASSASLALSSYNEQFF.

The V call is TRBV19, the J call TRBJ2-2, with D maybe TRBD1 (6 bases). Germline assignment: CDR1 LNHDA and CDR2 SQIVND (reference sequence). Trimming cost V 4 bases and J 9 bases, with 18 bases left between them. The CDR3 totals 15 residues. CDR3 protein: CASSTGQGRHRELFF. CDR3 in DNA: TGTGCCAGTAGTACGGGGCAGGGGCGTCACCGGGAGCTGTTTTTT.

This sequence joins TRBV10-2 and TRBJ2-7; TRBD1 matches 7 bases. The ends lost 5 bases at V and 4 bases at J; junction bases unmatched: 5. This CDR3 comprises 13 residues. Looked up from germline, CDR1 is WSHSY and CDR2 is SAAADI. CDR3 DNA: TGCGCCAGCAGTCCCGGGACAGATTACGAGCAGTACTTC. Protein sequence: CASSPGTDYEQYF.

This chain connects TRBV7-9 to TRBJ2-7, with 10 bases that match TRBD1. The CDR3 is 13 residues long. The V and J ends lost 5 bases and 4 bases, in that order; junction bases with no gene match: 2. Germline V gene sequence: CDR1 SEHNR, CDR2 FQNEAQ (reference sequence). The CDR3 loop reads CASSGQGVYEQYF. CDR3 DNA: TGTGCCAGCAGCGGACAGGGGGTATACGAGCAGTACTTC.

V gene TRBV18 combines with J gene TRBJ2-7; 7 bases align to TRBD1. Per the germline V gene, CDR1 is KGHSH and CDR2 is LQKENI. The CDR3 loop spans 14 amino acids. The trim removed 9 bases at V and 3 bases at J, leaving 11 bases unmatched. The CDR3 nucleotides read TGTGCCAGTGCACCGACAGGGAAGGACTACGAGCAGTACTTC. Its protein product is CASAPTGKDYEQYF. The whole variable domain, filled in from reference TRBV18 and TRBJ2-7, reads NAGVMQNPRHLVRRRGQEARLRCSPMKGHSHVYWYRQLPEEGLKFMVYLQKENIIDESGMPKERFSAEFPKEGPSILRIQQVVRGDSAAYFCASAPTGKDYEQYFGPGTRLTVT.

The chain links TRBV5-1 to TRBJ1-2, with D possibly matching TRBD1 (6 bases). The CDR3 length is 15 residues. V lost 2 bases and J lost 0, with 11 bases in between. Germline CDR1 and CDR2: SGHRS and YFSETQ. The CDR3 reads CASSLQGGANYGYTF. In DNA, the CDR3 is TGCGCCAGCAGCTTACAGGGAGGGGCTAACTATGGCTACACCTTC.

This rearrangement joins TRBV6-5 to TRBJ2-2; 12 bases are a match to TRBD2. The J segment lost 2 bases and the V segment lost 7 bases, leaving 2 bases of the junction unmatched. The length of the CDR3 is 15 residues. Germline V lookup: CDR1 MNHEY, CDR2 SVGAGI. This CDR3 reads CASMGLAGNTGELFF. The CDR3 region has the DNA TGTGCCAGCATGGGACTAGCGGGTAACACCGGGGAGCTGTTTTTT.

The sample holds one count of this clone. This rearrangement joins TRBV18 to TRBJ2-5; perhaps TRBD2 as D (5 bases). The CDR3 has 13 amino acids. Trimming cost V 4 bases and J 4 bases, with 10 bases left between them. CDR1 is KGHSH and CDR2 is LQKENI in the germline V gene. The CDR3 here is CASSLGNLETQYF. The CDR3 nucleotides are TGTGCCAGCTCACTCGGGAATTTAGAGACCCAGTACTTC.

The genes are TRBV2 and TRBJ2-5; D might be TRBD1 (5 bases). This CDR3 spans 14 amino acids. Deletions cut 6 bases from V and 1 base from J, with 12 bases between. From germline, CDR1 is SNHLY and CDR2 FYNNEI. CDR3 loop: CASRQAGPQETQYF. The CDR3 region has the DNA TGTGCCAGCAGACAAGCAGGGCCCCAAGAGACCCAGTACTTC. The full variable domain, its missing parts supplied by reference TRBV2 and TRBJ2-5, is EPEVTQTPSHQVTQMGQEVILRCVPISNHLYFYWYRQILGQKVEFLVSFYNNEISEKSEIFDDQFSVERPDGSNFTLKIRSTKLEDSAMYFCASRQAGPQETQYFGPGTRLLVL.

The chain couples TRBV5-4 to TRBJ2-3; tentatively, D is TRBD1 (6 bases). Trimming removed 1 base at V and 2 bases at J, with 11 bases between. Per the germline V gene, CDR1 is SGHNT and CDR2 is YYREEE (reference sequence). This CDR3 has 15 amino acids. CDR3 in amino acids: CASSLLNRATDTQYF. CDR3 bases: TGTGCCAGCAGCTTGTTAAACAGGGCCACAGATACGCAGTATTTT. The variable domain in full, with the rest retrieved from reference TRBV5-4 and TRBJ2-3, is ETGVTQSPTHLIKTRGQQVTLRCSSQSGHNTVSWYQQALGQGPQFIFQYYREEENGRGNFPPRFSGLQFPNYSSELNVNALELDDSALYLCASSLLNRATDTQYFGPGTRLTVL.

The chain has TRBV29-1 and TRBJ1-2, with 11 bases aligning to TRBD1. The V gene end was trimmed by 7 bases and the J gene end by 8 bases; junction bases not matched to a gene: 9. The V gene's germline CDR1 is SQVTM and CDR2 ANQGSEA. The CDR3 has 13 amino acids. CDR3 bases: TGCAGCGCCGGACAGGGGGCCGCTGAGGGCTACACCTTC. Translation: CSAGQGAAEGYTF.

This chain connects TRBV27 to TRBJ2-5; D unclear. This CDR3 comprises 13 residues. The germline V and J ends were trimmed by 3 bases and 2 bases, with 7 bases remaining between them. The germline V gene encodes CDR1 MNHEY and CDR2 SMNVEV (reference sequence). The CDR3 sequence: CASSFQQQETQYF. The DNA of the CDR3 is TGTGCCAGCAGTTTTCAACAGCAAGAGACCCAGTACTTC.

The chain recombines TRBV5-1 with TRBJ2-3; the D gene is possibly TRBD2 (6 bases). V lost 4 bases and J 2 bases, leaving 11 bases between the germline ends. This CDR3 is built from 14 residues. Germline values: CDR1 SGHRS, CDR2 YFSETQ. For the CDR3, the DNA is TGCGCCAGCAGCGCACTAGCTTTCACAGATACGCAGTATTTT. Amino acid sequence: CASSALAFTDTQYF.

The chain joins TRBV5-8 to TRBJ1-2; D unresolved. Deletions cut 6 bases from V and 7 bases from J, with 16 bases between. The CDR3 totals 13 residues. CDR1 and CDR2 (germline): SGHTS, YDEGEE. As DNA, the CDR3 is TGTGCCAGCACCAACCGGAGAGTAGGTGGCTACACCTTC. It yields the protein CASTNRRVGGYTF.